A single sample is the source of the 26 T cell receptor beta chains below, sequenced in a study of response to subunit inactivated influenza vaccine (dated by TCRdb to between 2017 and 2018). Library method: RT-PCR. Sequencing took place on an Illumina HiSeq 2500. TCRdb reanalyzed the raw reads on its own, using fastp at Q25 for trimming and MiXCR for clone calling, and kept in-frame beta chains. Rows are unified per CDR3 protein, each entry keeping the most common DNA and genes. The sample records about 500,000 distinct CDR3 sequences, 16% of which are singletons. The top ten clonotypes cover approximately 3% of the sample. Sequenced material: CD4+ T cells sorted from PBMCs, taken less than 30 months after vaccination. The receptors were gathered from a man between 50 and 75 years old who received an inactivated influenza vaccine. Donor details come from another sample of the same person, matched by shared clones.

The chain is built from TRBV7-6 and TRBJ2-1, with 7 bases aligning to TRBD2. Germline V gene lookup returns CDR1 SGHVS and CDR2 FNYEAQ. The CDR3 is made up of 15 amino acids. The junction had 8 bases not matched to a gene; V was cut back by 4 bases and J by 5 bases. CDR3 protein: CASSSGGGVHNEQFF. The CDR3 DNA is TGTGCCAGCAGCTCAGGTGGGGGGGTCCACAATGAGCAGTTCTTC.

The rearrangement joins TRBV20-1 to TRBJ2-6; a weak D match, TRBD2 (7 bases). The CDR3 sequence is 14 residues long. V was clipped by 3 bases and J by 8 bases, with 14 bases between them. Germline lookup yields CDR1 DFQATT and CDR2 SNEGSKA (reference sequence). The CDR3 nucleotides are TGCAGTGCTAGTAGAGGGGGGGCTACCAACGTCCTGACTTTC. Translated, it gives CSASRGGATNVLTF.

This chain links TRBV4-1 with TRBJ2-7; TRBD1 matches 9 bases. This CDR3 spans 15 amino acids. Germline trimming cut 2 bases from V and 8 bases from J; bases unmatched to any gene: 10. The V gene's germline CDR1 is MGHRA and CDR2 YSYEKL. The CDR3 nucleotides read TGCGCCAGCAGCCAACTTGAGGGACAGGGTTCGAAGCAGTACTTC. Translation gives CASSQLEGQGSKQYF.

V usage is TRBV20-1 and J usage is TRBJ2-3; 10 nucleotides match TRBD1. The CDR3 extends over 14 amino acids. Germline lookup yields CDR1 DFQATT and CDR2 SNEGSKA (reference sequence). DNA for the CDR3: TGCAGAGTCACAGGGACAGGGGAGACAGATACGCAGTATTTT. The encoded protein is CRVTGTGETDTQYF.

The CDR3 protein is CASSRPGGPTEKLFF. For the CDR3, the DNA is TGTGCCAGCAGTCGCCCGGGGGGTCCGACTGAAAAACTGTTTTTT. The chain recombines TRBV28 with TRBJ1-4, with D maybe TRBD1 (5 bases). Per the germline V gene, CDR1 is MDHEN and CDR2 is SYDVKM. This CDR3 is 15 amino acids long. V gave up 5 bases and J gave up 7 bases, with 17 bases separating them. Variable domain in full (rest from reference TRBV28 and TRBJ1-4): DVKVTQSSRYLVKRTGEKVFLECVQDMDHENMFWYRQDPGLGLRLIYFSYDVKMKEKGDIPEGYSVSREKKERFSLILESASTNQTSMYLCASSRPGGPTEKLFFGSGTQLSVL.

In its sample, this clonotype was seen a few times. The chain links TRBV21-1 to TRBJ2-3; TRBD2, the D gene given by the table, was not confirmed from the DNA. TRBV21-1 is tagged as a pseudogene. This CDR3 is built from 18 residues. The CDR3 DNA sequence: TGTGCCAGCAGCTTCACCATAGCGGGGGGGAATTACACAGATACGCAGTATTTT. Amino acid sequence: CASSFTIAGGNYTDTQYF.

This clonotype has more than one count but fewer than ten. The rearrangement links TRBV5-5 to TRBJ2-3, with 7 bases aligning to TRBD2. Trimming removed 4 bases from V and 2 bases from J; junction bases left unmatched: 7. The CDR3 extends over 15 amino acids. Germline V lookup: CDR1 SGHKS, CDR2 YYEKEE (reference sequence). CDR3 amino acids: CASSISGSFTDTQYF. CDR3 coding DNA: TGTGCCAGCAGCATTAGCGGGTCTTTCACAGATACGCAGTATTTT.

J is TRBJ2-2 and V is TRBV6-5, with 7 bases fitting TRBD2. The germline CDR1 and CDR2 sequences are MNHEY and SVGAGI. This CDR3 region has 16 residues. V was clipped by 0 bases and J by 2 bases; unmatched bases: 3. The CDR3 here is CASSYSSGTNTGELFF. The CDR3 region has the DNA TGTGCCAGCAGTTACTCGAGCGGGACCAACACCGGGGAGCTGTTTTTT.

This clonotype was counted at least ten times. In nucleotides, the CDR3 is TGTGCCAGCAGCCAAGCCACCTACGAGCAGTACTTC. Translated: CASSQATYEQYF. This chain uses TRBV3-1 with TRBJ2-7; D is uncertain. The CDR3 covers 12 residues. The germline CDR1 and CDR2 sequences are LGHDT and YNNKEL (reference sequence). V was trimmed by 1 base and J by 2 bases, leaving 3 bases between them.

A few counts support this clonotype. CDR3 in DNA: TGTGCCAGCTCACCCGCGTGGGGGAGGAACACTGAAGCTTTCTTT. This translates into CASSPAWGRNTEAFF. V and J are TRBV18 and TRBJ1-1; perhaps TRBD1 as D (5 bases). The ends were cut back, 3 bases at V and 1 base at J, with 12 bases in the middle. Germline loops: CDR1 KGHSH, CDR2 LQKENI. The CDR3 spans 15 residues.

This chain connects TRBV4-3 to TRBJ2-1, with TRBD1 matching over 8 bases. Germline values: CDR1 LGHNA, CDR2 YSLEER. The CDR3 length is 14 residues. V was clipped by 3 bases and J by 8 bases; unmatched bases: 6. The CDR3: CASSHTTGDDEQFF. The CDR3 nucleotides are TGCGCCAGCAGCCACACGACAGGGGACGATGAGCAGTTCTTC.

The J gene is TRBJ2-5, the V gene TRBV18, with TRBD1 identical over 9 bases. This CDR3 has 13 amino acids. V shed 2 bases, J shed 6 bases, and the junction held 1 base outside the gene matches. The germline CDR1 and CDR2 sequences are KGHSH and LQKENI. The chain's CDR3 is CASSPGTGKTQYF. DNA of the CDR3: TGTGCCAGCTCACCAGGGACAGGGAAGACCCAGTACTTC.

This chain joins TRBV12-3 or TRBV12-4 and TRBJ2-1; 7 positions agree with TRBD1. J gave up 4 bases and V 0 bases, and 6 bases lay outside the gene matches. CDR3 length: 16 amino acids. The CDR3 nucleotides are TGTGCCAGCAGTTTAGCCGGACAGGAAGCTTACAATGAGCAGTTCTTC. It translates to CASSLAGQEAYNEQFF.

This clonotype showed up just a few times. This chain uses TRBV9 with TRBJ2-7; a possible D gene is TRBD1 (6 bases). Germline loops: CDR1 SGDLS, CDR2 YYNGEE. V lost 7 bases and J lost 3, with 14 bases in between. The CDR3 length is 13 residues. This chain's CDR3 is CASHCGQFYEQYF. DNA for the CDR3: TGTGCCAGCCATTGCGGACAGTTCTACGAGCAGTACTTC.

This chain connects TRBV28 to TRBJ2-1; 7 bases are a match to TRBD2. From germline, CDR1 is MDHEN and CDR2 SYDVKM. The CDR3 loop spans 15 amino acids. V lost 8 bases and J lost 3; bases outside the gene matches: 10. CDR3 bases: TGTGCCAGCGGCCAGGGAGGGGACTACTACAATGAGCAGTTCTTC. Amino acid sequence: CASGQGGDYYNEQFF.

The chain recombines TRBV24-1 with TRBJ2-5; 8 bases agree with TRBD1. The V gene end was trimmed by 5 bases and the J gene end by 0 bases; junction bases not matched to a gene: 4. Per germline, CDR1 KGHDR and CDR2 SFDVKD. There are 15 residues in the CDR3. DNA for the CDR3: TGTGCCACCAGTGCAGGGGGCCTGTACCAAGAGACCCAGTACTTC. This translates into CATSAGGLYQETQYF.

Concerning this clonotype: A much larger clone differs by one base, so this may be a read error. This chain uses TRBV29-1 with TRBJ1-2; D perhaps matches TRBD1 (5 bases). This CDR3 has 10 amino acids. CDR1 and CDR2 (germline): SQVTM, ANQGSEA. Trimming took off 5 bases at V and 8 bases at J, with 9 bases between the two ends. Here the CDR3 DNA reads TGCAGCGTTCTCGGGGACGGCTACACCTTC. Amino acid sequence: CSVLGDGYTF.

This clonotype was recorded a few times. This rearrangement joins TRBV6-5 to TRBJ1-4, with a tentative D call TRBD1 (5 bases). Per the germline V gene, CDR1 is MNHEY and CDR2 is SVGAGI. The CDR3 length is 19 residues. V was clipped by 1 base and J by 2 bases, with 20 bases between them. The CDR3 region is CASSYFRPGQGGTNEKLFF. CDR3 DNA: TGTGCCAGCAGTTACTTTCGCCCCGGCCAGGGCGGGACTAATGAAAAACTGTTTTTT.

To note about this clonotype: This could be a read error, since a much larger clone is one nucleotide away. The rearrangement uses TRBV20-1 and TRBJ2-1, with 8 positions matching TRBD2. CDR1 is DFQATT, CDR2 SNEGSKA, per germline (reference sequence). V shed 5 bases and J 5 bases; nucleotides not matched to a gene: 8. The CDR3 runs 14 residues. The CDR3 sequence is CSASLAGRDNEQFF. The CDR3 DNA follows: TGCAGTGCTTCCTTAGCGGGAAGGGACAATGAGCAGTTCTTC.

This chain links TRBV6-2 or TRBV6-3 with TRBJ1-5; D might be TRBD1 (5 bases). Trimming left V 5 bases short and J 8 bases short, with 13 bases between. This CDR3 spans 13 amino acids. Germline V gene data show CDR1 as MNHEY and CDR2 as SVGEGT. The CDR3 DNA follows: TGTGCCAGCAGTCCTTACACGGGGGAGCCCCAGCATTTT. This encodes CASSPYTGEPQHF.

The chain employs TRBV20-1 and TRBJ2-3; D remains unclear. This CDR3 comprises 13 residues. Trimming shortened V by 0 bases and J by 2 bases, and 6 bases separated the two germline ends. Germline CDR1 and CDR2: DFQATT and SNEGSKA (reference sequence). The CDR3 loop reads CSARDPNTDTQYF. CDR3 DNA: TGCAGTGCTAGAGATCCCAACACAGATACGCAGTATTTT.

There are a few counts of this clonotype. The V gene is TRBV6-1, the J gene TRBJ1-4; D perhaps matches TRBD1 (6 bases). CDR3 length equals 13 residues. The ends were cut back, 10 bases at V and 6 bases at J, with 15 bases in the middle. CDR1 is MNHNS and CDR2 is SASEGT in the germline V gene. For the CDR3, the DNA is TGTGCCATAAAAGGAGGGGGGGATGAAAAACTGTTTTTT. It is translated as CAIKGGGDEKLFF.

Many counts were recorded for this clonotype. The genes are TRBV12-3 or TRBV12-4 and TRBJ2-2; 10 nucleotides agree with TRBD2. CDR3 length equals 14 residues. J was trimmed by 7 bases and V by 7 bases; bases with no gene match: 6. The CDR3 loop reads CASKIAGGHGELFF. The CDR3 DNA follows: TGTGCCAGCAAAATAGCGGGGGGACACGGGGAGCTGTTTTTT.

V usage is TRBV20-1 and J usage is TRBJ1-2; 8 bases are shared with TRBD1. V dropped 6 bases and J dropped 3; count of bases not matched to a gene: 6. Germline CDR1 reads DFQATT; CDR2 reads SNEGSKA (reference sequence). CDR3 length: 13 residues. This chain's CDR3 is CSARQGSDYGYTF. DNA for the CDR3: TGCAGTGCCAGACAGGGGAGCGACTATGGCTACACCTTC.

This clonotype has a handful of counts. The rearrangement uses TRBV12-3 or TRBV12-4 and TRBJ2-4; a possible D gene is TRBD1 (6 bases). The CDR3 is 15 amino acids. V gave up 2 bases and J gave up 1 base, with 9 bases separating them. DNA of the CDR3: TGTGCCAGCAGTTTACGGCAGGGGGCCAAAAACATTCAGTACTTC. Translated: CASSLRQGAKNIQYF.

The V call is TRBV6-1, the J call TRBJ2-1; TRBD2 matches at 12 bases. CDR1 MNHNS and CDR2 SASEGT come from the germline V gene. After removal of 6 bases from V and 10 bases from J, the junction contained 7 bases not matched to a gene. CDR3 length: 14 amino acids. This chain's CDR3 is CASRLTSGGPEQFF. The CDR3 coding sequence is TGTGCCAGCAGACTGACTAGCGGGGGCCCCGAGCAGTTCTTC.